These 28 T cell receptor beta chains were sequenced from one sample in a study of blood T cell repertoires in COVID-19. Some clones are missing from TCRdb's copy, which holds only in-frame ones; the method was immunoSEQ multiplex PCR. Of fewer than 150,000 clones listed, 85% to 90% were seen once; the top ten hold about 10%. The sample consisted of peripheral blood. These receptors were obtained from a man aged 45-65 years with active or convalescent COVID-19.

A single count supports this clone. The chain uses TRBV14 and TRBJ2-7, with 7 bases lining up with TRBD1. The CDR3 is 16 residues long. Germline V gene sequence: CDR1 SGHDN, CDR2 FVKESK. After removal of 5 bases from V and 1 base from J, the junction contained 11 bases not matched to a gene. CDR3 amino acids: CASSRQPPGQSYEQYF. In nucleotides, the CDR3 is TGTGCCAGCAGCAGACAACCGCCGGGACAGTCCTACGAGCAGTACTTC.

The chain recombines TRBV19 with TRBJ2-7; tentative D call: TRBD2 (6 bases). The germline CDR1 and CDR2 sequences are LNHDA and SQIVND (reference sequence). The germline V and J ends were trimmed by 4 bases and 6 bases, with 13 bases remaining between them. The CDR3 runs 13 residues. The CDR3: CASSKASGGEQYF. CDR3 DNA: TGTGCCAGTAGTAAGGCCTCCGGGGGCGAGCAGTACTTC.

The chain carries TRBV13 and TRBJ2-7, with TRBD2 identical over 13 bases. Trimming cost V 5 bases and J 0 bases; bases outside gene matches: 4. Germline V gene lookup returns CDR1 PRHDT and CDR2 FYEKMQ (reference sequence). The CDR3 runs to 16 residues. DNA for the CDR3: TGTGCCAGCAGCGCCCGACTAGCGGGAGGCTCCTACGAGCAGTACTTC. The encoded protein is CASSARLAGGSYEQYF. Based on the CDR3 plus reference TRBV13 and TRBJ2-7, the full variable domain is AAGVIQSPRHLIKEKRETATLKCYPIPRHDTVYWYQQGPGQDPQFLISFYEKMQSDKGSIPDRFSAQQFSDYHSELNMSSLELGDSALYFCASSARLAGGSYEQYFGPGTRLTVT.

The J gene is TRBJ2-3, the V gene TRBV5-4, with 8 bases identical to TRBD2. The V segment lost 0 bases and the J segment 0 bases; nucleotides outside the gene matches: 9. Germline CDR1 SGHNT, CDR2 YYREEE (reference sequence). The CDR3 is 18 residues long. Here the CDR3 reads CASSLVSGNAKSTDTQYF. In nucleotides, the CDR3 is TGTGCCAGCAGCTTGGTTAGCGGGAACGCCAAGAGCACAGATACGCAGTATTTT.

This chain links TRBV6-5 with TRBJ1-1, with TRBD1 identical over 9 bases. Germline values: CDR1 MNHEY, CDR2 SVGAGI. V shed 5 bases and J 7 bases; nucleotides not matched to a gene: 11. This CDR3 spans 15 amino acids. CDR3 coding DNA: TGTGCCAGCAGTACGGGAGGGACAGGGTCGAGTGAAGCTTTCTTT. It translates to CASSTGGTGSSEAFF.

V gene TRBV2 combines with J gene TRBJ1-5; D unresolved. The CDR3 has 13 residues. Germline V gene lookup returns CDR1 SNHLY and CDR2 FYNNEI. V lost 2 bases to trimming and J lost 9 bases, with 11 bases between them. CDR3 loop: CASSENSHGPQHF. The CDR3 DNA reads TGTGCCAGCAGTGAAAACTCCCATGGGCCCCAGCATTTT. The full variable domain, in which reference TRBV2 and TRBJ1-5 provide the parts outside the CDR3, is EPEVTQTPSHQVTQMGQEVILRCVPISNHLYFYWYRQILGQKVEFLVSFYNNEISEKSEIFDDQFSVERPDGSNFTLKIRSTKLEDSAMYFCASSENSHGPQHFGDGTRLSIL.

The chain uses TRBV25-1 and TRBJ2-2; 11 bases match TRBD1. Germline values: CDR1 MGHDK, CDR2 SYGVNS. After removal of 0 bases from V and 6 bases from J, the junction contained 6 bases not matched to a gene. The CDR3 contains 17 residues. The CDR3 region has the DNA TGTGCCAGCAGTGAATATAAGGGACAGGGGGTACCCGGGGAGCTGTTTTTT. Protein sequence: CASSEYKGQGVPGELFF.

The chain combines TRBV18 with TRBJ2-1; 11 positions match TRBD2. V dropped 3 bases and J dropped 2; count of bases not matched to a gene: 3. Germline-derived CDR1 and CDR2 are KGHSH and LQKENI. The length of the CDR3 is 16 residues. The CDR3, as DNA: TGTGCCAGCTCACCCGGACTAGCGGGCACCTACAATGAGCAGTTCTTC. This gives the protein CASSPGLAGTYNEQFF.

This clone occurred once. The rearrangement joins TRBV7-9 to TRBJ1-5; 8 bases are a match to TRBD1. Germline lookup yields CDR1 SEHNR and CDR2 FQNEAQ (reference sequence). V lost 5 bases to trimming and J lost 2 bases; unmatched junction nucleotides: 2. The CDR3 spans 14 residues. CDR3 sequence (DNA): TGTGCCAGCAGCACGACAGGGGGCAATCAGCCCCAGCATTTT. Amino acid sequence: CASSTTGGNQPQHF.

This chain joins TRBV27 and TRBJ1-2, with D possibly TRBD1 on 5 matching bases. Trimming pared 3 bases from V and 0 bases from J, leaving 11 bases between. Germline loops: CDR1 MNHEY, CDR2 SMNVEV (reference sequence). This CDR3 spans 15 amino acids. CDR3: CASSFGGTANYGYTF. The CDR3 DNA reads TGTGCCAGCAGTTTTGGGGGGACTGCTAACTATGGCTACACCTTC.

The chain is built from TRBV29-1 and TRBJ1-2; D is unclear. Germline V lookup: CDR1 SQVTM, CDR2 ANQGSEA. V was pared by 8 bases and J by 8 bases, with 21 bases between. This CDR3 spans 13 amino acids. The CDR3 DNA reads TGCAGCTCCTACTCAGGACTGTCCGTCGGCTACACCTTC. This translates into CSSYSGLSVGYTF.

V and J are TRBV19 and TRBJ1-2, with TRBD1 identical over 7 bases. V trimming: 3 bases; J trimming: 4 bases; junction bases outside the gene matches: 8. The CDR3 length is 15 residues. Looked up from germline, CDR1 is LNHDA and CDR2 is SQIVND (reference sequence). The DNA of the CDR3 is TGTGCCAGTAGTATGCCCGGGACAGAAAGCTATGGCTACACCTTC. It is translated as CASSMPGTESYGYTF.

The CDR3 bases are TGCGCCAGCAGCCAAGATCCTCAACAGGGGTGGGCTGGAAACACCATATATTTT. Translation gives CASSQDPQQGWAGNTIYF. The chain combines TRBV4-3 with TRBJ1-3; TRBD1 aligns across 7 bases. The J segment lost 2 bases and the V segment lost 0 bases, leaving 10 bases of the junction unmatched. There are 18 residues in the CDR3. Germline V gene sequence: CDR1 LGHNA, CDR2 YSLEER.

The chain couples TRBV6-6 to TRBJ2-4, with 11 bases matching TRBD2. Trimming removed 6 bases from V and 0 bases from J; junction bases left unmatched: 1. Germline values: CDR1 MNHNY, CDR2 SVGAGI (reference sequence). The CDR3 consists of 15 residues. DNA of the CDR3: TGTGCCAGCAGGGGGACTAGCGGAGCCAAAAACATTCAGTACTTC. Its translation: CASRGTSGAKNIQYF.

The chain couples TRBV6-2 or TRBV6-3 to TRBJ2-1; D might be TRBD2 (6 bases). Germline V gene data show CDR1 as MNHEY and CDR2 as SVGEGT. V was pared by 6 bases and J by 5 bases, with 17 bases between. The CDR3 totals 15 residues. CDR3 in DNA: TGTGCCAGCAGCGAGTGGGGGGTTCGGGACAATGAGCAGTTCTTC. Amino acids: CASSEWGVRDNEQFF.

The chain carries TRBV7-9 and TRBJ2-1, with D perhaps matching TRBD2 (6 bases). Deletions cut 5 bases from V and 4 bases from J, with 21 bases between. Germline V gene sequence: CDR1 SEHNR, CDR2 FQNEAQ (reference sequence). This CDR3 is built from 17 residues. The DNA for the CDR3 is TGTGCCAGCAGCCATCCGAGGCTGGGCGGGACTTACAATGAGCAGTTCTTC. Protein: CASSHPRLGGTYNEQFF.

The chain links TRBV19 to TRBJ2-7, with 7 bases identical to TRBD1. Per the germline V gene, CDR1 is LNHDA and CDR2 is SQIVND (reference sequence). The CDR3 loop spans 13 amino acids. Trimming removed 6 bases from V and 7 bases from J; junction bases left unmatched: 9. This CDR3 reads CASSQGPGGEQYF. For the CDR3, the DNA is TGTGCCAGTAGCCAAGGCCCAGGGGGAGAGCAGTACTTC.

V gene TRBV7-9 combines with J gene TRBJ2-1; 10 positions agree with TRBD1. Germline V gene data show CDR1 as SEHNR and CDR2 as FQNEAQ (reference sequence). Trimming took 5 bases from V and 7 from J; bases not matched to a gene: 14. CDR3 length: 17 residues. The CDR3 DNA follows: TGTGCCAGCAGCCAAACCCGTCCCGGGGACAGGGGAAATGAGCAGTTCTTC. Its protein product is CASSQTRPGDRGNEQFF.

The rearrangement links TRBV6-2 or TRBV6-3 to TRBJ1-5; D is perhaps TRBD1 (6 bases). This CDR3 is built from 15 residues. Germline CDR1 reads MNHEY; CDR2 reads SVGEGT. Trimming left V 2 bases short and J 5 bases short, with 13 bases between. CDR3 nucleotides: TGTGCCAGCAGTTACAGCGGGGGCTCCTATCAGCCCCAGCATTTT. This translates into CASSYSGGSYQPQHF.

The CDR3 DNA reads as TGTGCCAGCAGTCGGGTTACGATTTCTGGGGCCAACGTCCTGACTTTC. Protein product: CASSRVTISGANVLTF. This chain links TRBV2 with TRBJ2-6, with no clear D. The germline V and J ends were trimmed by 5 bases and 1 base, with 12 bases remaining between them. CDR3 length: 16 amino acids. From germline, CDR1 is SNHLY and CDR2 FYNNEI.

V and J are TRBV27 and TRBJ1-1; 8 bases map to TRBD1. This CDR3 comprises 15 residues. Germline CDR1 reads MNHEY; CDR2 reads SMNVEV (reference sequence). V lost 4 bases to trimming and J lost 0 bases; unmatched junction nucleotides: 4. This CDR3 is CASSSQGAVNTEAFF. The CDR3 coding sequence is TGTGCCAGCAGTTCCCAGGGGGCGGTGAACACTGAAGCTTTCTTT.

The chain combines TRBV20-1 with TRBJ1-5; D remains ambiguous. Trimming stripped 3 bases from V and 7 bases from J, with 10 bases between. Germline V gene lookup returns CDR1 DFQATT and CDR2 SNEGSKA (reference sequence). The CDR3 is 12 amino acids. CDR3 in DNA: TGCAGTGCTAGTCGGGGAATGCAGCCCCAGCATTTT. Protein product: CSASRGMQPQHF.

V and J are TRBV9 and TRBJ2-3; TRBD1 is a possible D gene (6 bases). The V gene's germline CDR1 is SGDLS and CDR2 YYNGEE. The CDR3 contains 14 residues. Trimming stripped 3 bases from V and 2 bases from J, with 10 bases between. CDR3 nucleotide sequence: TGTGCCAGCAGCGCCGGACAGACCACAGATACGCAGTATTTT. It encodes CASSAGQTTDTQYF.

This clone turned up a few times. J is TRBJ2-2 and V is TRBV6-5; 9 nucleotides agree with TRBD1. Germline V gene data show CDR1 as MNHEY and CDR2 as SVGAGI. Unmatched junction bases numbered 6, after V lost 3 bases and J lost 4 bases. The CDR3 runs 16 residues. The CDR3 here is CASSYNRGRVTGELFF. CDR3 nucleotides: TGTGCCAGCAGTTATAACAGGGGGCGAGTCACCGGGGAGCTGTTTTTT.

CDR3 protein: CASSDGTGVEKLFF. CDR3 nucleotide sequence: TGTGCCAGCAGTGACGGGACAGGGGTCGAAAAACTGTTTTTT. This chain links TRBV25-1 with TRBJ1-4; 10 nucleotides line up with TRBD1. CDR1 is MGHDK, CDR2 SYGVNS, per germline. J lost 8 bases, V lost 3 bases, and 3 bases had no gene match. This CDR3 is built from 14 residues.

The chain's CDR3 is CSVSQGISYEQYF. CDR3 DNA sequence: TGCAGCGTTTCCCAGGGCATATCCTACGAGCAGTACTTC. The genes are TRBV29-1 and TRBJ2-7; D might be TRBD1 (5 bases). CDR3 length: 13 amino acids. CDR1 and CDR2 from the germline V gene are SQVTM and ANQGSEA. V was shortened by 5 bases and J by 1 base, with 12 bases between the two germline ends.

The rearrangement joins TRBV29-1 to TRBJ1-1; no firm D call. The V end was cut by 7 bases, the J end by 0 bases, with 9 bases between. The germline V gene has CDR1 SQVTM and CDR2 ANQGSEA. CDR3 length: 12 amino acids. The CDR3 spells CSGHSLNTEAFF. CDR3 in DNA: TGCAGCGGACACTCGCTGAACACTGAAGCTTTCTTT.

The chain couples TRBV5-1 to TRBJ2-5, with D perhaps matching TRBD1 (5 bases). The CDR3 length is 14 residues. Germline V gene lookup returns CDR1 SGHRS and CDR2 YFSETQ. Between the trimmed V and J ends, which lost 2 bases and 2 bases, there was a span of 10 bases. This CDR3 is CASSFLGVQETQYF. The CDR3 DNA reads as TGCGCCAGCAGCTTTCTAGGGGTTCAAGAGACCCAGTACTTC.